This TCR beta chain was retrieved from a study of T cell responses to AZD1222 COVID-19 vaccine. The CDR3 length is 14 residues. Germline V gene data show CDR1 as KGHSH and CDR2 as LQKENI. J gave up 2 bases and V 3 bases, and 2 bases lay outside the gene matches. Study outcomes and limitations: Spike as a whole was targeted by vaccine-associated CD4 TCRs, dominant at 160-218 and 743-854. Donors skewed white British and female; clonal diversity was possibly underestimated. An increase in Spike-specific TCR breadth and depth was observed after two AZD1222 doses.

Assay used: immunoSEQ multiplex PCR; TCRdb lists only in-frame clones, some missing. The data show 140,000 to 150,000 clones, approximately 89% seen once. Turning to this clone: Its antigen remains unknown.

The TCR comes from an adult in good health. The source material was peripheral blood, sampled on day 0 of AZD1222 vaccination. V usage is TRBV18 and J usage is TRBJ2-7; 9 nucleotides agree with TRBD1. The chain's CDR3 is CASSPGTGTYEQYF. The DNA of the CDR3 is TGTGCCAGCTCACCCGGGACAGGGACCTACGAGCAGTACTTC.